The 18 T cell receptor beta chains given below trace back to one sample, sequenced in a study of T cell changes during pregnancy in multiple sclerosis. The assay was immunoSEQ multiplex PCR, and TCRdb's table has in-frame clones only and misses some. The sample yields 35,000 to 45,000 clones, roughly 91% seen once. This specimen consisted of CD4+ T cells from peripheral blood mononuclear cells, obtained in the first trimester of pregnancy. These receptors all come from a female donor with multiple sclerosis, enrolled in a pregnancy study.

This clone was seen a single time. The CDR3 sequence is CASSIVDNGPQHF. In DNA form, the CDR3 reads TGTGCCAGTAGTATAGTGGACAACGGGCCCCAGCATTTT. This sequence joins TRBV19 and TRBJ1-5; a possible D gene is TRBD1 (5 bases). The CDR3 runs 13 residues. V was pared by 1 base and J by 9 bases, with 10 bases between. Germline values: CDR1 LNHDA, CDR2 SQIVND (reference sequence).

The rearrangement uses TRBV28 and TRBJ2-1; TRBD1 aligns across 10 bases. This CDR3 contains 15 residues. Looked up from germline, CDR1 is MDHEN and CDR2 is SYDVKM. V lost 2 bases to trimming and J lost 8 bases; unmatched junction nucleotides: 6. CDR3 nucleotide sequence: TGTGCCAGCAGTTTACCGGGACAGGGGTTGGATGAGCAGTTCTTC. Translating gives CASSLPGQGLDEQFF. Using reference TRBV28 and TRBJ2-1 for the parts outside the CDR3, the full variable domain is DVKVTQSSRYLVKRTGEKVFLECVQDMDHENMFWYRQDPGLGLRLIYFSYDVKMKEKGDIPEGYSVSREKKERFSLILESASTNQTSMYLCASSLPGQGLDEQFFGPGTRLTVL.

The rearrangement uses TRBV28 and TRBJ2-5, with TRBD1 matching over 8 bases. The CDR3 extends over 14 amino acids. Germline trimming cut 3 bases from V and 5 bases from J; bases unmatched to any gene: 5. From germline, CDR1 is MDHEN and CDR2 SYDVKM. This chain's CDR3 is CASSLDRVVETQYF. In DNA, the CDR3 is TGTGCCAGCAGTTTGGACAGGGTTGTGGAGACCCAGTACTTC.

The rearrangement uses TRBV30 and TRBJ2-1; 8 bases align to TRBD1. The CDR3 sequence is 14 residues long. The germline CDR1 and CDR2 sequences are GTSNPN and SVGIG (reference sequence). Germline trimming cut 4 bases from V and 10 bases from J; bases unmatched to any gene: 12. This chain's CDR3 is CAWTKAGGLFEQFF. DNA for the CDR3: TGTGCCTGGACTAAGGCAGGGGGCCTATTCGAGCAGTTCTTC.

The gene calls are TRBV10-1 and TRBJ2-7, with 11 bases that match TRBD2. The CDR3 covers 16 residues. From germline, CDR1 is WNHNN and CDR2 SYGVQD (reference sequence). V shed 3 bases and J 1 base; nucleotides not matched to a gene: 5. This CDR3 is CASSEPTSGISYEQYF. Here the CDR3 DNA reads TGCGCCAGCAGTGAACCGACTAGCGGGATTTCCTACGAGCAGTACTTC.

This clone was seen once. V gene TRBV14 combines with J gene TRBJ1-2, with TRBD1 matching over 7 bases. This CDR3 is 14 amino acids long. Germline trimming cut 4 bases from V and 4 bases from J; bases unmatched to any gene: 6. Germline V gene sequence: CDR1 SGHDN, CDR2 FVKESK. CDR3 residues: CASSRGQELYGYTF. Here the CDR3 DNA reads TGTGCCAGCAGCCGCGGACAGGAACTCTATGGCTACACCTTC.

The chain links TRBV28 to TRBJ1-1; 7 bases match TRBD1. Germline V gives CDR1 MDHEN, CDR2 SYDVKM. With 4 bases clipped from V and 2 bases from J, the junction kept 10 bases outside the gene matches. The CDR3 is 16 residues long. DNA of the CDR3: TGTGCCAGCAGTTGGGGGACGACAGGGCCCAACACTGAAGCTTTCTTT. Amino acids: CASSWGTTGPNTEAFF.

This rearrangement joins TRBV5-1 to TRBJ2-1; tentatively, D is TRBD1 (6 bases). Deletions cut 0 bases from V and 4 bases from J, with 11 bases between. This CDR3 has 15 amino acids. Germline CDR1 SGHRS, CDR2 YFSETQ. The CDR3 DNA reads as TGCGCCAGCAGCTTGGACGGGACATATTACAATGAGCAGTTCTTC. Translating it yields CASSLDGTYYNEQFF.

The chain recombines TRBV30 with TRBJ1-1; D gene unclear. The CDR3 spans 13 residues. Trimming shortened V by 2 bases and J by 4 bases, and 11 bases separated the two germline ends. Germline V gives CDR1 GTSNPN, CDR2 SVGIG (reference sequence). The CDR3 here is CAWSRAGSTEAFF. The CDR3 nucleotides read TGTGCCTGGAGTCGTGCGGGAAGCACTGAAGCTTTCTTT.

This chain uses TRBV29-1 with TRBJ2-5, with a possible D match to TRBD1 (6 bases). The CDR3 extends over 14 amino acids. Germline CDR1 and CDR2: SQVTM and ANQGSEA. The V and J ends lost 6 bases and 5 bases respectively, with 19 bases between them. As DNA, the CDR3 is TGCAGCGTAGGGGGATCTTACGGCGCGGAGACCCAGTACTTC. Its translation is CSVGGSYGAETQYF. Full variable domain (missing parts from reference TRBV29-1 and TRBJ2-5): SAVISQKPSRDICQRGTSLTIQCQVDSQVTMMFWYRQQPGQSLTLIATANQGSEATYESGFVIDKFPISRPNLTFSTLTVSNMSPEDSSIYLCSVGGSYGAETQYFGPGTRLLVL.

This sequence joins TRBV30 and TRBJ1-3; TRBD1 might be the D (5 bases). Between the trimmed V and J ends, which lost 0 bases and 8 bases, there was a span of 11 bases. The CDR3 loop spans 13 amino acids. CDR1 and CDR2 (germline): GTSNPN, SVGIG (reference sequence). The CDR3 DNA reads TGTGCCTGGAGTGTAGCAGGGTCGTACACCATATATTTT. Protein product: CAWSVAGSYTIYF.

This chain links TRBV11-2 with TRBJ2-1; D possibly corresponds to TRBD1 (6 bases). This CDR3 comprises 15 residues. The V end lost 1 base, the J end lost 4 bases, and 11 bases lay between the germline ends. The germline gives CDR1 SGHAT, CDR2 FQNNGV. The CDR3 region is CASSLVRGPYNEQFF. CDR3 in DNA: TGTGCCAGCAGCTTAGTCAGGGGCCCTTACAATGAGCAGTTCTTC.

The CDR3 region has the DNA TGTGCCAGCAGCGTAGCCCCGACAGACTCCTACGAGCAGTACTTC. It translates to CASSVAPTDSYEQYF. The chain employs TRBV9 and TRBJ2-7, with D possibly TRBD1 on 5 matching bases. The CDR3 has 15 residues. The germline V gene encodes CDR1 SGDLS and CDR2 YYNGEE. V shed 0 bases and J shed 0 bases, with 10 bases lying between them.

The CDR3 loop is CASSPRLAGVEEQYF. CDR3 bases: TGTGCCAGCTCACCCCGACTAGCGGGAGTGGAAGAGCAGTACTTC. The rearrangement uses TRBV18 and TRBJ2-7, with 12 nucleotides matching TRBD2. Germline CDR1 and CDR2: KGHSH and LQKENI. The CDR3 is made up of 15 amino acids. After removal of 3 bases from V and 7 bases from J, the junction contained 7 bases not matched to a gene.

This rearrangement joins TRBV7-6 to TRBJ2-7, with 9 nucleotides matching TRBD2. V trimming: 5 bases; J trimming: 0 bases; junction bases outside the gene matches: 5. The CDR3 sequence is 15 residues long. Germline V gene sequence: CDR1 SGHVS, CDR2 FNYEAQ. The CDR3, as DNA: TGTGCCAGCAGCCCCACGGGACTAGCCTCCTACGAGCAGTACTTC. It is translated as CASSPTGLASYEQYF.

The chain uses TRBV7-9 and TRBJ2-5, with 7 positions matching TRBD1. This CDR3 comprises 13 residues. The germline V gene encodes CDR1 SEHNR and CDR2 FQNEAQ (reference sequence). The J segment lost 0 bases and the V segment lost 8 bases, leaving 3 bases of the junction unmatched. The CDR3 DNA reads as TGTGCCAGCGGACAGGCCTACCAAGAGACCCAGTACTTC. It encodes CASGQAYQETQYF.

This clone was seen once. V usage is TRBV7-8 and J usage is TRBJ1-3; TRBD1 agrees at 7 bases. V lost 3 bases to trimming and J lost 0 bases; unmatched junction nucleotides: 14. The V gene's germline CDR1 is SGHVS and CDR2 FQNEAQ. The CDR3 is made up of 19 amino acids. For the CDR3, the DNA is TGTGCCAGCAGCTTCAACCGACCGGGACAGAAAAGCTCTGGAAACACCATATATTTT. Translated: CASSFNRPGQKSSGNTIYF.

The chain has TRBV4-2 and TRBJ2-7; TRBD1 matches 9 bases. The V gene's germline CDR1 is LGHNA and CDR2 YNFKEQ. J gave up 6 bases and V 4 bases, and 4 bases lay outside the gene matches. The CDR3 contains 13 residues. The CDR3, as DNA: TGTGCCAGCAGCCGGGACAGGGCGCGCGAGCAGTACTTC. This encodes CASSRDRAREQYF.